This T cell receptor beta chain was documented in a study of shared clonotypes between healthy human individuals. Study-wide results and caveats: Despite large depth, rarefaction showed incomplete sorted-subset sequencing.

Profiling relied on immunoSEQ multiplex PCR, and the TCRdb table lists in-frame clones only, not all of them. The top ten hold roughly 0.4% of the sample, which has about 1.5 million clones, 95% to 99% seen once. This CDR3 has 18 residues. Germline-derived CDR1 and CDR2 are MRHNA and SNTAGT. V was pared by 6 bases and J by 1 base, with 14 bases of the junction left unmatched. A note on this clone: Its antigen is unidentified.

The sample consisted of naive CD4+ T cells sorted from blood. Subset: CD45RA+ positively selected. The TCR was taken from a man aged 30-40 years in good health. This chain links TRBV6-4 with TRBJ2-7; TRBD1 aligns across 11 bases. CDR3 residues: CASRALTYRDRGSYEQYF. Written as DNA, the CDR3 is TGTGCCAGCAGAGCTCTCACTTACCGGGACAGGGGGTCCTACGAGCAGTACTTC.